This T cell receptor beta chain originates from a study of blood T cell repertoires in COVID-19. Study as a whole: Specimens from acute and convalescent COVID-19 originated in the United States, Italy and Spain. Sources were T cells, B-cell-depleted T cells, or PBMCs; the material itself was cDNA or gDNA.

V gave up 3 bases and J gave up 2 bases, with 14 bases separating them. The CDR3 consists of 15 residues. CDR1 and CDR2 from the germline V gene are MGHRA and YSYEKL. Repertoires were generated with immunoSEQ multiplex PCR, while TCRdb's copy carries only in-frame clones and drops some. The sample yields approximately 190,000 clones, 83% seen once. The J gene is TRBJ2-7, the V gene TRBV4-1, with D possibly being TRBD2 (6 bases). What was sequenced was peripheral blood. The clonotype was recovered from a woman between 35 and 50 years old with acute or convalescent COVID-19. The chain's CDR3 is CASSHPRAGPYEQYF. The CDR3 DNA is TGCGCCAGCAGCCATCCCCGGGCGGGACCCTACGAGCAGTACTTC.